The clone carrying this TCR beta chain was seen at least ten times. Its cognate antigen is unknown. The sample belongs to a study of T cells in Graves' hyperthyroidism and ophthalmopathy. Study-level information: Peripheral blood was drawn at first diagnosis, prior to all treatment.

CDR1 and CDR2 (germline): SGHRS, YFSETQ. V lost 3 bases, J lost 2 bases, and 6 bases lay in between. This CDR3 spans 13 amino acids. TCR beta CDR3 regions were amplified from RNA. TCR CDR3 regions were first amplified by RT-PCR with HTBI primers. From the multiplex PCR reads, TCRdb called clonotypes with MiXCR, one entry per CDR3 protein. The sample consists of about 640,000 distinct CDR3 sequences, around 15% of them appearing once. Study-level findings and limits: Blood also carried most thyroid clonotypes expanded above 0.001. A median around 6 months before onset, the model predicted ophthalmopathy.

The chain recombines TRBV5-1 with TRBJ2-4; D unclear. This receptor was taken from a woman in her 50s with Graves' ophthalmopathy. Sequencing was done on a sample of blood. In nucleotides, the CDR3 is TGCGCCAGCAGCTCCGTGACCAAAAACATTCAGTACTTC. Translating gives CASSSVTKNIQYF.